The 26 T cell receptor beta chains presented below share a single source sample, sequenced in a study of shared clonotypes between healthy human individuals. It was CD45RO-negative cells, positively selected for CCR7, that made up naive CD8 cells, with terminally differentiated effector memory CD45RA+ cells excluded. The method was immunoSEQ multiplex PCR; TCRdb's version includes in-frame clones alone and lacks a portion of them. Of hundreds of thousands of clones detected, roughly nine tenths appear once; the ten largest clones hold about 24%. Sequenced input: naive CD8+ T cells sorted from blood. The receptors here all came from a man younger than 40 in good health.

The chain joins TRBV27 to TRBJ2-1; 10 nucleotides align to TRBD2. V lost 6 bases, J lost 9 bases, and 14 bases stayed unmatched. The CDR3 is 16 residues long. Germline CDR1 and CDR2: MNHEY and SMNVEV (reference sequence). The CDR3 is CASSPRSGRANAEQFF. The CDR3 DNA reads TGTGCCAGCAGCCCTCGAAGCGGGAGGGCCAACGCTGAGCAGTTCTTC.

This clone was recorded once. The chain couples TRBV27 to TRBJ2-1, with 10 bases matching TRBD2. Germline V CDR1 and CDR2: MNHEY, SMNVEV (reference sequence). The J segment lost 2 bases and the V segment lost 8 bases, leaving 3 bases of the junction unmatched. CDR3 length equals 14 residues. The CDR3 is CASSGLATYNEQFF. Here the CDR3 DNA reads TGTGCCAGCTCGGGACTAGCGACCTACAATGAGCAGTTCTTC.

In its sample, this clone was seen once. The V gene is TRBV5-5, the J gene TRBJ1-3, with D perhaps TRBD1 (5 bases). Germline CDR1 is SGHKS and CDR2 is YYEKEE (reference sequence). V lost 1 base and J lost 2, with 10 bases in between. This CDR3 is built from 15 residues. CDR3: CASSLLGVAGNTIYF. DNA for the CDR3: TGTGCCAGCAGCTTGTTGGGGGTAGCTGGAAACACCATATATTTT.

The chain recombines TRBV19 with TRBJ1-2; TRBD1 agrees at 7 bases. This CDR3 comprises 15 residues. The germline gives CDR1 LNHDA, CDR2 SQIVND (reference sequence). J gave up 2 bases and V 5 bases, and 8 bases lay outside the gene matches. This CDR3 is CASSSSPGQNYGYTF. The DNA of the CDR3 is TGTGCCAGTAGTTCCTCACCGGGACAGAACTATGGCTACACCTTC.

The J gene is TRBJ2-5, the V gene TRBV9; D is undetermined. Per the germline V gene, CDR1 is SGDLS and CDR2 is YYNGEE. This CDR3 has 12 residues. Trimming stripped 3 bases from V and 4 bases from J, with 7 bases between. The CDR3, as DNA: TGTGCCAGCAGCGCATCAGGAGAGACCCAGTACTTC. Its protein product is CASSASGETQYF.

The CDR3 here is CASSLLAGANEQFF. The CDR3 DNA follows: TGTGCCAGCAGTTTGCTAGCGGGTGCAAATGAGCAGTTCTTC. The V call is TRBV7-3, the J call TRBJ2-1; the match to TRBD2 covers 8 bases. This CDR3 has 14 residues. From germline, CDR1 is SGHTA and CDR2 FQGTGA. The trim removed 6 bases at V and 7 bases at J, leaving 8 bases unmatched.

The CDR3 DNA reads as TGTGCCAGCAGTTTCCCTCTCTCTGCTCCCGGGACAGACTCCTACGAGCAGTACTTC. It is translated as CASSFPLSAPGTDSYEQYF. V gene TRBV28 combines with J gene TRBJ2-7; 7 nucleotides match TRBD1. This CDR3 contains 19 residues. Per the germline V gene, CDR1 is MDHEN and CDR2 is SYDVKM. J gave up 0 bases and V 3 bases, and 17 bases lay outside the gene matches.

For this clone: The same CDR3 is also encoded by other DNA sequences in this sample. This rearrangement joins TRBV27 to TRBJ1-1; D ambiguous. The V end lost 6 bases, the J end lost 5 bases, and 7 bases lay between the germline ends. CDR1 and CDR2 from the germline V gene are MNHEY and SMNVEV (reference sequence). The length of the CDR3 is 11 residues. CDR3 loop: CASSRGTEAFF. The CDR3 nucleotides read TGTGCCAGCAGCCGTGGGACTGAAGCTTTCTTT.

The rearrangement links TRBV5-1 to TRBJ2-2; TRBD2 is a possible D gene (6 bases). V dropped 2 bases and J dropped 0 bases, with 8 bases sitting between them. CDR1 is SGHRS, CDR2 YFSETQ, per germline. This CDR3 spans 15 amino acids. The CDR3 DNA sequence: TGCGCCAGCAGCTTCGGCGGGACGAACACCGGGGAGCTGTTTTTT. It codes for CASSFGGTNTGELFF.

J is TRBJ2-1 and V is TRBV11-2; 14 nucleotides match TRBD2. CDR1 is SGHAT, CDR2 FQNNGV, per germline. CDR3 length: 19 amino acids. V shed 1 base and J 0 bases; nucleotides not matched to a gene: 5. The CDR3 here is CASSLGRTSGRLSYNEQFF. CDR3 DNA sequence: TGTGCCAGCAGCTTAGGCAGGACTAGCGGGAGGCTCTCCTACAATGAGCAGTTCTTC.

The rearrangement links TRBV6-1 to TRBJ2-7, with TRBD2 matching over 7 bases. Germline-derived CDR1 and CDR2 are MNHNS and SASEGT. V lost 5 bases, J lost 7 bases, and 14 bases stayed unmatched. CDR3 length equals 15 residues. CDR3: CASSRPRGSWGEQYF. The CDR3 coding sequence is TGTGCCAGCAGTCGCCCGCGGGGGTCTTGGGGGGAGCAGTACTTC.

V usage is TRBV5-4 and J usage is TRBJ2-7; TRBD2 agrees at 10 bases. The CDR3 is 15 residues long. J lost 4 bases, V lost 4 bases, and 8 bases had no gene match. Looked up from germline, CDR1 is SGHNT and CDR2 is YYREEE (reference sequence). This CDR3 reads CASSVTGLADYEQYF. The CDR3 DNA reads TGTGCCAGCAGCGTTACAGGACTAGCGGATTACGAGCAGTACTTC.

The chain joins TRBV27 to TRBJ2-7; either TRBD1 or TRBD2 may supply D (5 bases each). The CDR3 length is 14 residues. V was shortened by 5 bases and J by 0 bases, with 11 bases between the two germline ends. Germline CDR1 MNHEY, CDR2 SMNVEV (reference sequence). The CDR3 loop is CASSPSRGSYEQYF. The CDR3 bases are TGTGCCAGCAGTCCATCGAGGGGCTCCTACGAGCAGTACTTC.

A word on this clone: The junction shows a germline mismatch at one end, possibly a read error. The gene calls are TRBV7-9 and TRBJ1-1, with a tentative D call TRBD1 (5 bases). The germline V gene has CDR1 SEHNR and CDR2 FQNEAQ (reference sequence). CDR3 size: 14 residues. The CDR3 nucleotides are TGTGCCAGCACCTTAGACAGAGAGAACACTGAAGCTTTCTTT. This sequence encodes CASTLDRENTEAFF.

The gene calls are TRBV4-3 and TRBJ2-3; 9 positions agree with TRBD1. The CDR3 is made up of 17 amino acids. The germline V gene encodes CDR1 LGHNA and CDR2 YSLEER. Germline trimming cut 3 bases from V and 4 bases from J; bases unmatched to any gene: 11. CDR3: CASSHTNRDRDSDTQYF. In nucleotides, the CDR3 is TGCGCCAGCAGCCATACCAACCGGGACAGGGACTCAGATACGCAGTATTTT.

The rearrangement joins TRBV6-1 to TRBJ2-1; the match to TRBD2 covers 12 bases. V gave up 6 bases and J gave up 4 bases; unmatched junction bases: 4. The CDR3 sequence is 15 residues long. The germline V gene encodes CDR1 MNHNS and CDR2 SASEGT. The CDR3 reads CASRGGLAGYNEQFF. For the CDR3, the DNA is TGTGCCAGCAGGGGGGGACTAGCGGGTTACAATGAGCAGTTCTTC.

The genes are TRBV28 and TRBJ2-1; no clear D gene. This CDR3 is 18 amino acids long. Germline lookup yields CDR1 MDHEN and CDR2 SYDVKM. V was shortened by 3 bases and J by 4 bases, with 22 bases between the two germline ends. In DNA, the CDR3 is TGTGCCAGCAGTTTTCCCCCCCAGCGCCTAGATCTTTACAATGAGCAGTTCTTC. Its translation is CASSFPPQRLDLYNEQFF.

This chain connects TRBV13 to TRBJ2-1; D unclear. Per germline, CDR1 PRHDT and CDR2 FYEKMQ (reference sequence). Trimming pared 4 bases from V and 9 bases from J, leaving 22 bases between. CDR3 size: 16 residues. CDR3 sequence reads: CASSSPAQWVSGEQFF. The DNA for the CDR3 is TGTGCCAGCAGCTCACCGGCCCAGTGGGTATCCGGTGAGCAGTTCTTC.

In DNA form, the CDR3 reads TGTGCCAGCTCACAAAGTGGGGACGGTTTCGGCGGGGAGCTGTTTTTT. Translation: CASSQSGDGFGGELFF. This chain connects TRBV18 to TRBJ2-2; D possibly uses TRBD1 or TRBD2 (5 bases each). CDR1 and CDR2 from the germline V gene are KGHSH and LQKENI. The CDR3 totals 16 residues. Trimming stripped 4 bases from V and 7 bases from J, with 19 bases between. Full variable domain (remainder filled in from reference TRBV18 and TRBJ2-2): NAGVMQNPRHLVRRRGQEARLRCSPMKGHSHVYWYRQLPEEGLKFMVYLQKENIIDESGMPKERFSAEFPKEGPSILRIQQVVRGDSAAYFCASSQSGDGFGGELFFGEGSRLTVL.

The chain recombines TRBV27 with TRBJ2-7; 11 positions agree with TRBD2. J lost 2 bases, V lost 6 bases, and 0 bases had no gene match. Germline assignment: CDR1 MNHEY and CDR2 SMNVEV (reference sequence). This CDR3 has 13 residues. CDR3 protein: CASRTSGTYEQYF. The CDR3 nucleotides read TGTGCCAGCAGGACTAGCGGGACCTACGAGCAGTACTTC.

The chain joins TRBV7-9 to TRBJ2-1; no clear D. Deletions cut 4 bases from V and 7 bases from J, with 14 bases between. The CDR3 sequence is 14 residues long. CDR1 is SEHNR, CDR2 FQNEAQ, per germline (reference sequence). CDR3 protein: CASSSSPAPNEQFF. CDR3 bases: TGTGCCAGCAGCTCTTCCCCCGCACCGAATGAGCAGTTCTTC.

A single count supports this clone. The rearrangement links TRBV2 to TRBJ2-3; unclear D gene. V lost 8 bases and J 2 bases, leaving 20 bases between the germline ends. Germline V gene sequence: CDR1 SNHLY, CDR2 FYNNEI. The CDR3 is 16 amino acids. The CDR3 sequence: CASGYPRAMDTDTQYF. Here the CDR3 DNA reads TGTGCCAGCGGTTATCCCCGGGCGATGGACACAGATACGCAGTATTTT.

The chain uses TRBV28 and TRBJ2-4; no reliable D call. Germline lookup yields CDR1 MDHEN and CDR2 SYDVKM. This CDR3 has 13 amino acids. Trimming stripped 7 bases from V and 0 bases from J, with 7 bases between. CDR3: CASTLVAKNIQYF. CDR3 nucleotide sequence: TGTGCCAGCACTTTGGTAGCCAAAAACATTCAGTACTTC.

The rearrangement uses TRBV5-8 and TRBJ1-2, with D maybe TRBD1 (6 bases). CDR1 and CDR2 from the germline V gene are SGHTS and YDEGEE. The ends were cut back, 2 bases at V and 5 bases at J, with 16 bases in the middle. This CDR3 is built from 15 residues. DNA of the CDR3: TGTGCCAGCAGCTTCCGGGACAATCCTTTATATGGCTACACCTTC. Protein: CASSFRDNPLYGYTF.

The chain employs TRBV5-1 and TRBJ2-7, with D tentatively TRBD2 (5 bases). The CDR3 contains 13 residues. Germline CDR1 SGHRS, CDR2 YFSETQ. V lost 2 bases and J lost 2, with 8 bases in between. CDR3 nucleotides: TGCGCCAGCAGCTTAACGGGGACCTACGAGCAGTACTTC. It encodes CASSLTGTYEQYF.

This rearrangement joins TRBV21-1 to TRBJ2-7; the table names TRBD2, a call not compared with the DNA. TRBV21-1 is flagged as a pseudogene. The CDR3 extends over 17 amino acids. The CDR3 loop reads CASTDDSVPVSGYEQYF. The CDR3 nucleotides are TGTGCCAGCACCGACGATAGCGTACCAGTTTCGGGCTACGAGCAGTACTTC.